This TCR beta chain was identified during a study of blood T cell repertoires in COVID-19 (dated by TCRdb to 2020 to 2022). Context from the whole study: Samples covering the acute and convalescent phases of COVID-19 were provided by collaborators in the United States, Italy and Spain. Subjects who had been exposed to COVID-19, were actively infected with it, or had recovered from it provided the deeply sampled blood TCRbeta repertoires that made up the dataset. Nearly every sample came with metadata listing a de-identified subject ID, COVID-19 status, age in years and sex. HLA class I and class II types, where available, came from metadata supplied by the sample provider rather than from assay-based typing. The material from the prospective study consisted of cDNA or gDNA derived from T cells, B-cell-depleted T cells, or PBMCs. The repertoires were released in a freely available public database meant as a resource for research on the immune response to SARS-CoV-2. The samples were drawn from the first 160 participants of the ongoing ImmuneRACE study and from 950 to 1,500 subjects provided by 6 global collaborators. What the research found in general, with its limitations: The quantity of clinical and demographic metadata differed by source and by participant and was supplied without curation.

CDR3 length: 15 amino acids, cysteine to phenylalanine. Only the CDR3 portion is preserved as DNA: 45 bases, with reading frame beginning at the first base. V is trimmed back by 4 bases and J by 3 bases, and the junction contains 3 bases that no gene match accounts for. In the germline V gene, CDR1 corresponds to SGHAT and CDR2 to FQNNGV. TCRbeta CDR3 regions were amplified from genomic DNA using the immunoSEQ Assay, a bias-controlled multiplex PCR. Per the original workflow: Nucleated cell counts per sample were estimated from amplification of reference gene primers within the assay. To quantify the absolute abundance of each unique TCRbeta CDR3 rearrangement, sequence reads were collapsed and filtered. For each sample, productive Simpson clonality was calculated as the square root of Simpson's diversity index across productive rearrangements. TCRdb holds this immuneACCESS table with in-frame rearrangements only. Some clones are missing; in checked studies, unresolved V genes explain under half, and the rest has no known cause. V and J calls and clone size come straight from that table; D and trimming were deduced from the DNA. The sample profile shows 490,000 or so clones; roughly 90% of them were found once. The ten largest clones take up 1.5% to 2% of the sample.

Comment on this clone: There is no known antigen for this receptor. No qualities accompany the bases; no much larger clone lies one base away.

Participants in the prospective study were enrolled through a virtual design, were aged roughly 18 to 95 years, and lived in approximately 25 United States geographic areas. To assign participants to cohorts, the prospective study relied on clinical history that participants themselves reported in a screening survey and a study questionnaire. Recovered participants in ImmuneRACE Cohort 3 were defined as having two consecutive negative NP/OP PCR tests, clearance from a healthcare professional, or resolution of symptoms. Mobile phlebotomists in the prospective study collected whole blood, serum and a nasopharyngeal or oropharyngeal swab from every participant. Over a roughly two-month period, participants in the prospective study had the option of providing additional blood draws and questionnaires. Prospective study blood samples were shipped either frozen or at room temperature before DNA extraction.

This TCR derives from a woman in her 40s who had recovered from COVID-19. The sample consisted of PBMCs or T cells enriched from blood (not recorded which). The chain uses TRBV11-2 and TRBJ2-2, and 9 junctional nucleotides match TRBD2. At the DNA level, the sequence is TGTGCCAGCAGCTCGCTAGCGGGACACACCGGGGAGCTGTTTTTT. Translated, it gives CASSSLAGHTGELFF.